The present TCR beta chain was sequenced within a study of blood T cell repertoires in COVID-19. The CDR3 covers 15 residues. Germline assignment: CDR1 SGHAT and CDR2 FQNNGV. V was trimmed by 5 bases and J by 0 bases, leaving 14 bases between them. Source study methods: It was from reference gene primer amplification that nucleated cell counts were estimated. TCRdb's copy holds only in-frame clones and misses some; the assay was immunoSEQ multiplex PCR. V and J calls and clone size are given by that table; D and trimming were obtained from the DNA. The table lists about 430,000 clones, 85% to 90% of them singletons.

The chain is built from TRBV11-2 and TRBJ2-7; D unclear. The sample comprised PBMCs or T cells enriched from blood (not recorded which). The TCR comes from a man aged 30 to 45 who had recovered from COVID-19. This CDR3 is CASSKIEKPSYEQYF. The CDR3 DNA sequence: TGTGCCAGCAGCAAAATAGAGAAACCCTCCTACGAGCAGTACTTC.